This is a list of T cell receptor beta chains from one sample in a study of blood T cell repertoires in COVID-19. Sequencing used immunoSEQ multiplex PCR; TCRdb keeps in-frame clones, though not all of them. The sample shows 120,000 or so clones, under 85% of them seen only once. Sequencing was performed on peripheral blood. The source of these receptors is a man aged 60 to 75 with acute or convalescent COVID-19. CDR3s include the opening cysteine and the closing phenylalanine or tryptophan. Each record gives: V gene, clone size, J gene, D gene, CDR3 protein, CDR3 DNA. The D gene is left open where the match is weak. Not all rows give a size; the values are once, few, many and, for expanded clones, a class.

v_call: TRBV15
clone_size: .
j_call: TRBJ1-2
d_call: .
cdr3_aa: CATSRDQGPRDGYTF
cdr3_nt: TGTGCCACCAGCAGAGATCAGGGGCCGAGGGATGGCTACACCTTC

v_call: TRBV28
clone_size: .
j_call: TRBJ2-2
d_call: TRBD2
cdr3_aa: CASSLVAGVDTGELFF
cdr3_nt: TGTGCCAGCAGTTTAGTAGCGGGAGTTGACACCGGGGAGCTGTTTTTT

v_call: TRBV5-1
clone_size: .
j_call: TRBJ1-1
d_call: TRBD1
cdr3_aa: CASSPAGGRSTEAFF
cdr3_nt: TGCGCCAGCAGCCCCGCAGGGGGCCGGAGCACTGAAGCTTTCTTT

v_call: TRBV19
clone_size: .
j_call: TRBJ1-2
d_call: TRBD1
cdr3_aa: CASSIGARQGRGNYGYTF
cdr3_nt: TGTGCCAGTAGTATAGGAGCTCGACAGGGCCGAGGAAACTATGGCTACACCTTC

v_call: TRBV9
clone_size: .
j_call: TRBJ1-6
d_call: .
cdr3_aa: CASSVRDIYNSPLHF
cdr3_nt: TGTGCCAGCAGCGTCCGGGACATCTATAATTCACCCCTCCACTTT

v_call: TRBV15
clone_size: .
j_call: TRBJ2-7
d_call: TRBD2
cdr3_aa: CATSRGAGASEQYF
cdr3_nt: TGTGCCACCAGCAGAGGGGCGGGAGCAAGCGAGCAGTACTTC

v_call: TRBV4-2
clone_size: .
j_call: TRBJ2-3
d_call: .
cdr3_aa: CASSQVDRGDGTQYF
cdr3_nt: TGTGCCAGCAGCCAAGTGGACAGAGGGGACGGCACGCAGTATTTT

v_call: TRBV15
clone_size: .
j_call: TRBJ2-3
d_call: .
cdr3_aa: CATSRDKTPTDTQYF
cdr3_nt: TGTGCCACCAGCAGAGATAAGACACCAACAGATACGCAGTATTTT

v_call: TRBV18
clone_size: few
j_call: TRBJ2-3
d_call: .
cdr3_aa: CASSPQLTDTQYF
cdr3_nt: TGTGCCAGCTCGCCTCAACTCACAGATACGCAGTATTTT

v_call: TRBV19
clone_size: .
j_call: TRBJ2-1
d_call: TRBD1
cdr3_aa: CASSPVGTAYNEQFF
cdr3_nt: TGTGCCAGTAGTCCAGTCGGGACAGCTTACAATGAGCAGTTCTTC

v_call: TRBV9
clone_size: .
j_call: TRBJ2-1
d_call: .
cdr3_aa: CASSVEGFEQFF
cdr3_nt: TGTGCCAGCAGCGTCGAGGGATTTGAGCAGTTCTTC

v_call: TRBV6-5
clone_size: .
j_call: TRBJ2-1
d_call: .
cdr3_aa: CASSTANEQFF
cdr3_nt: TGTGCCAGCAGCACCGCGAATGAGCAGTTCTTC

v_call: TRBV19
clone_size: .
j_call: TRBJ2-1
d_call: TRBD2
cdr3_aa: CASRDLAGNNEQFF
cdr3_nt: TGTGCCAGTAGGGACCTAGCGGGCAACAATGAGCAGTTCTTC

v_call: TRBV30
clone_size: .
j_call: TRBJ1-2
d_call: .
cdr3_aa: CAWTGGLYGYTF
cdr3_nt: TGTGCCTGGACGGGGGGCCTCTATGGCTACACCTTC

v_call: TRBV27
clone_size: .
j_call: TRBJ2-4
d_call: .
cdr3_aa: CANSNGGAGAKNIQYF
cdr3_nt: TGTGCCAACTCGAATGGGGGGGCGGGAGCCAAAAACATTCAGTACTTC

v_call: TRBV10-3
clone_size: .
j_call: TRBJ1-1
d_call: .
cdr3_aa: CASCTANTEAFF
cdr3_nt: TGTGCCAGTTGCACAGCGAACACTGAAGCTTTCTTT

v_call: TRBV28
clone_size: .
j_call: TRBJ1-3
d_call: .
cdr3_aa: CASTPGGDSGNTIYF
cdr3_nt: TGTGCCAGCACCCCGGGAGGTGACTCTGGAAACACCATATATTTT

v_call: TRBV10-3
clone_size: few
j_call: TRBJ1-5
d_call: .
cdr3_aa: CAISFTGGFSNQPQHF
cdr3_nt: TGTGCCATCAGTTTTACGGGGGGATTTAGCAATCAGCCCCAGCATTTT

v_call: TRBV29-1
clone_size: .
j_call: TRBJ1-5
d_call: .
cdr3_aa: CSVDPGGNQPQHF
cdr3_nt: TGCAGCGTTGATCCGGGAGGAAACCAGCCCCAGCATTTT

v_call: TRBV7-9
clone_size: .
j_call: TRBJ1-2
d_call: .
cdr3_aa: CASSLMGEGYGYTF
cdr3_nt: TGTGCCAGCAGCTTAATGGGAGAAGGCTATGGCTACACCTTC

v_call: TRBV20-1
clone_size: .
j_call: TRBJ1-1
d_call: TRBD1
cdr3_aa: CSASQGARDTEAFF
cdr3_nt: TGCAGTGCTAGTCAGGGGGCGAGGGACACTGAAGCTTTCTTT

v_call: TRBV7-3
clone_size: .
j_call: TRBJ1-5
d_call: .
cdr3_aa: CASYGDDQPQHF
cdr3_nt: TGTGCCAGCTACGGAGACGATCAGCCCCAGCATTTT

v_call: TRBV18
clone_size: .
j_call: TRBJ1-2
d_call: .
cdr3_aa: CASSPGGGYGYTF
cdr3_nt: TGTGCCAGCTCACCAGGGGGAGGCTATGGCTACACCTTC

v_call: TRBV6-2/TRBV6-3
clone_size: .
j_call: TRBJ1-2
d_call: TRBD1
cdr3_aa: CASSPKPGQGAPGYTF
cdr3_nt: TGTGCCAGCAGCCCTAAACCGGGACAGGGGGCGCCCGGCTACACCTTC

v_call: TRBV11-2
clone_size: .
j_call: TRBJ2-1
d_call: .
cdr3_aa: CASSLARPTDEQFF
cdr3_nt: TGTGCCAGCAGCTTAGCTAGGCCGACCGATGAGCAGTTCTTC

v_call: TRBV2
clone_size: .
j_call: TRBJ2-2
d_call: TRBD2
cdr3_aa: CASSETSGIGELFF
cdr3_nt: TGTGCCAGCAGTGAGACTAGCGGGATCGGGGAGCTGTTTTTT

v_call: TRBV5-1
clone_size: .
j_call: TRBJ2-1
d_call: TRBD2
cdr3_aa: CASSPGLAGGGQFF
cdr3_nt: TGCGCCAGCAGCCCCGGACTAGCGGGAGGGGGACAGTTCTTC

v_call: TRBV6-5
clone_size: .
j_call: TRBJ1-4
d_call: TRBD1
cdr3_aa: CASRRAGGNEKLFF
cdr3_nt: TGTGCCAGCAGGCGGGCAGGGGGTAATGAAAAACTGTTTTTT